Following are 21 T cell receptor beta chains from one sample sequenced in a study of PD-1 blockade in mismatch repair-deficient tumors. Sequencing used immunoSEQ multiplex PCR; TCRdb keeps in-frame clones, though not all of them. Counted here are over 75,000 clones, approximately 84% occurring once; the ten biggest clones make up 2.5% to 3%. This material consisted of peripheral blood, taken 12 weeks after starting pembrolizumab. All receptors come from an adult with mismatch repair-deficient cancer.

V and J are TRBV5-4 and TRBJ2-5, with TRBD2 as a possible D gene (5 bases). CDR3 length equals 15 residues. CDR1 and CDR2 from the germline V gene are SGHNT and YYREEE (reference sequence). The germline V and J ends were trimmed by 5 bases and 5 bases, with 19 bases remaining between them. CDR3 bases: TGTGCCAGCAGGGGCGAACAGCGGTCGATGGAGACCCAGTACTTC. It specifies CASRGEQRSMETQYF.

This clone was seen a handful of times. The chain links TRBV5-1 to TRBJ2-7; TRBD2 might be the D (6 bases). V was cut by 0 bases and J by 7 bases, with 14 bases left in between. The CDR3 spans 14 residues. Germline CDR1 is SGHRS and CDR2 is YFSETQ. The CDR3 DNA reads as TGCGCCAGCAGCTTGGTCGGGGGAGCAGGGGAGCAGTACTTC. Protein sequence: CASSLVGGAGEQYF.

J is TRBJ1-2 and V is TRBV19; 8 bases are shared with TRBD1. Germline V gene lookup returns CDR1 LNHDA and CDR2 SQIVND (reference sequence). V lost 6 bases, J lost 3 bases, and 12 bases stayed unmatched. The CDR3 is made up of 16 amino acids. The CDR3 reads CASRRRQGSGDYGYTF. For the CDR3, the DNA is TGTGCCAGTAGGAGAAGACAGGGGTCGGGGGACTATGGCTACACCTTC.

The V call is TRBV4-1, the J call TRBJ2-5, with 7 bases lining up with TRBD2. The CDR3 runs to 16 residues. The V and J ends lost 0 bases and 4 bases, in that order; junction bases with no gene match: 8. Germline CDR1 reads MGHRA; CDR2 reads YSYEKL. This chain's CDR3 is CASSQDGGTNLETQYF. The DNA of the CDR3 is TGCGCCAGCAGCCAAGATGGAGGGACTAATCTAGAGACCCAGTACTTC.

The chain carries TRBV10-3 and TRBJ2-1; D call uncertain. The CDR3 is 13 amino acids. The V end was cut by 5 bases, the J end by 5 bases, with 10 bases between. The germline V gene has CDR1 ENHRY and CDR2 SYGVKD. The CDR3: CAISRTTNNEQFF. The CDR3 nucleotides read TGTGCCATCAGTCGAACTACTAACAATGAGCAGTTCTTC.

The V and J genes are TRBV6-5 and TRBJ2-7; possibly TRBD1 for D (5 bases). This CDR3 is built from 14 residues. Looked up from germline, CDR1 is MNHEY and CDR2 is SVGAGI. The V gene lost 6 bases and the J gene lost 0 bases, with 12 bases spanning the gap. The CDR3, as DNA: TGTGCCAGCAGGGACAATGACATCTCCTACGAGCAGTACTTC. Translated: CASRDNDISYEQYF.

V is TRBV11-1 and J is TRBJ1-2; D possibly corresponds to TRBD1 (5 bases). Trimming took 5 bases from V and 5 from J, leaving 18 bases between them. Germline V CDR1 and CDR2: SGHAT, FQDESV (reference sequence). The CDR3 sequence is 15 residues long. CDR3 bases: TGTGCCAGCAGCGACGCACGGACGGGGCTATATGGCTACACCTTC. This codes for CASSDARTGLYGYTF.

This clone was detected only once. J is TRBJ1-1 and V is TRBV29-1, with a weak D call TRBD1 (5 bases). Trimming took off 2 bases at V and 0 bases at J, with 7 bases between the two ends. Germline CDR1 is SQVTM and CDR2 is ANQGSEA. The CDR3 has 13 amino acids. In nucleotides, the CDR3 is TGCAGCGTTGAAAGACAGATGAACACTGAAGCTTTCTTT. It yields the protein CSVERQMNTEAFF.

Concerning this clone: With a much larger clone just one base away, this may be a read error. The V and J genes are TRBV25-1 and TRBJ2-1; D is perhaps TRBD1 (5 bases). The CDR3 contains 15 residues. Germline CDR1 reads MGHDK; CDR2 reads SYGVNS. The CDR3 nucleotides are TGTGCCAGCAGTCTAAGGGGTTTGGGGATCAATGAGCAGCTCTTC. The encoded protein is CASSLRGLGINEQLF.

The V gene is TRBV7-8, the J gene TRBJ2-3, with TRBD1 matching over 8 bases. Germline CDR1 and CDR2: SGHVS and FQNEAQ. V shed 3 bases and J 2 bases; nucleotides not matched to a gene: 4. The CDR3 is made up of 15 amino acids. The CDR3 protein is CASSFRDRYTDTQYF. The CDR3 DNA is TGTGCCAGCAGCTTTCGGGACAGGTACACAGATACGCAGTATTTT.

This sequence joins TRBV19 and TRBJ1-2; a weak D match, TRBD1 (5 bases). The germline gives CDR1 LNHDA, CDR2 SQIVND (reference sequence). The V end lost 5 bases, the J end lost 4 bases, and 20 bases lay between the germline ends. This CDR3 has 16 residues. The CDR3 DNA is TGTGCCAGTAGTGTACTCAGGGAGAGGGGCCTCTATGGCTACACCTTC. Encoded protein: CASSVLRERGLYGYTF.

In this sample, this clone turned up once. V and J are TRBV10-3 and TRBJ2-5, with 9 bases identical to TRBD1. The CDR3 has 15 residues. Germline CDR1 ENHRY, CDR2 SYGVKD. With V trimmed by 3 bases and J by 4 bases, 6 bases remained unmatched. This CDR3 reads CAISEQNRGPETQYF. The CDR3 DNA is TGTGCCATCAGTGAACAGAACAGGGGGCCAGAGACCCAGTACTTC.

This chain connects TRBV5-1 to TRBJ2-7, with D tentatively TRBD2 (5 bases). The CDR3 consists of 14 residues. The germline gives CDR1 SGHRS, CDR2 YFSETQ. V shed 4 bases and J shed 0 bases, with 11 bases lying between them. The CDR3 sequence: CASSPYTSSYEQYF. DNA of the CDR3: TGCGCCAGCAGCCCGTATACTAGCTCCTACGAGCAGTACTTC. The whole variable domain, filled in from reference TRBV5-1 and TRBJ2-7, reads KAGVTQTPRYLIKTRGQQVTLSCSPISGHRSVSWYQQTPGQGLQFLFEYFSETQRNKGNFPGRFSGRQFSNSRSEMNVSTLELGDSALYLCASSPYTSSYEQYFGPGTRLTVT.

This clone was recorded a few times. The sample has other DNA sequences that encode this CDR3 too. The J gene is TRBJ2-3, the V gene TRBV14, with D perhaps TRBD2 (6 bases). V dropped 3 bases and J dropped 0 bases, with 10 bases sitting between them. Germline-derived CDR1 and CDR2 are SGHDN and FVKESK. CDR3 length equals 15 residues. CDR3 region: CASSQQLASTDTQYF. For the CDR3, the DNA is TGTGCCAGCAGCCAGCAACTAGCCAGCACAGATACGCAGTATTTT.

The chain couples TRBV5-1 to TRBJ2-5, with 9 bases lining up with TRBD1. Germline V gene data show CDR1 as SGHRS and CDR2 as YFSETQ. The CDR3 extends over 16 amino acids. V shed 0 bases, J shed 0 bases, and the junction held 3 bases outside the gene matches. CDR3 sequence reads: CASSLDGTGHQETQYF. The CDR3 coding sequence is TGCGCCAGCAGCTTGGACGGGACAGGGCACCAAGAGACCCAGTACTTC. The variable domain in full, with the rest retrieved from reference TRBV5-1 and TRBJ2-5, is KAGVTQTPRYLIKTRGQQVTLSCSPISGHRSVSWYQQTPGQGLQFLFEYFSETQRNKGNFPGRFSGRQFSNSRSEMNVSTLELGDSALYLCASSLDGTGHQETQYFGPGTRLLVL.

This chain joins TRBV28 and TRBJ2-7; 7 positions agree with TRBD2. The CDR3 runs to 15 residues. Germline loops: CDR1 MDHEN, CDR2 SYDVKM. Losses at the gene ends were 3 bases for V and 2 bases for J; bases not matched to a gene: 7. The CDR3 DNA reads TGTGCCAGCAGTTTCGTCCCGGGGGGAGCCTACGAGCAGTACTTC. Protein: CASSFVPGGAYEQYF.

J is TRBJ2-7 and V is TRBV5-4; D is unclear. Trimming left V 0 bases short and J 2 bases short, with 21 bases between. This CDR3 has 18 residues. CDR1 is SGHNT, CDR2 YYREEE, per germline (reference sequence). CDR3 bases: TGTGCCAGCAGCTTGGACCGGACCGACCCTCTAGGAACCTACGAGCAGTACTTC. This encodes CASSLDRTDPLGTYEQYF. The full variable domain, completed using reference TRBV5-4 and TRBJ2-7, is ETGVTQSPTHLIKTRGQQVTLRCSSQSGHNTVSWYQQALGQGPQFIFQYYREEENGRGNFPPRFSGLQFPNYSSELNVNALELDDSALYLCASSLDRTDPLGTYEQYFGPGTRLTVT.

This clone turned up a few times. The V gene is TRBV6-1, the J gene TRBJ1-5; D is perhaps TRBD1 (5 bases). Trimming removed 6 bases at V and 6 bases at J, with 21 bases between. This CDR3 has 16 residues. In germline, CDR1 is MNHNS, CDR2 SASEGT. In DNA form, the CDR3 reads TGTGCCAGCAGGGAATTGCAGGGAGGAGGAGGTCAGCCCCAGCATTTT. It specifies CASRELQGGGGQPQHF.

This chain joins TRBV25-1 and TRBJ1-1; maybe TRBD1 (5 bases). Trimming took 6 bases from V and 2 from J, leaving 10 bases between them. The CDR3 totals 13 residues. Germline V gene data show CDR1 as MGHDK and CDR2 as SYGVNS. For the CDR3, the DNA is TGTGCCAGCAGGCGGGACCTCAACACTGAAGCTTTCTTT. Its translation: CASRRDLNTEAFF.

The chain is built from TRBV4-2 and TRBJ1-2; no clear D gene. This CDR3 is 14 amino acids long. CDR1 and CDR2 (germline): LGHNA, YNFKEQ. V lost 4 bases and J 2 bases, leaving 11 bases between the germline ends. Here the CDR3 DNA reads TGTGCCAGCAGCCTCTTGCGGCAGAACTATGGCTACACCTTC. Translation gives CASSLLRQNYGYTF.

The chain joins TRBV7-2 to TRBJ2-3; 11 nucleotides match TRBD2. The CDR3 has 16 amino acids. The J segment lost 3 bases and the V segment lost 3 bases, leaving 5 bases of the junction unmatched. The germline V gene has CDR1 SGHTA and CDR2 FQGNSA. CDR3 region: CASSFALAGGTDTQYF. In nucleotides, the CDR3 is TGTGCCAGCAGCTTCGCTTTAGCGGGGGGGACAGATACGCAGTATTTT.